The 32 T cell receptor beta chains presented below share a single source sample, sequenced in a study of T cells of healthy individuals. TCRdb fed the 5' RACE reads into MiXCR, producing one record per CDR3 protein. The table shows nearly 100,000 distinct CDR3 sequences, with roughly 18% occurring only once. All receptors come from a human donor in good health.

In this sample, this clonotype turned up a few times. The chain combines TRBV7-2 with TRBJ1-5; D remains ambiguous. Germline CDR1 reads SGHTA; CDR2 reads FQGNSA. Trimming left V 2 bases short and J 7 bases short, with 12 bases between. The CDR3 runs to 14 residues. The DNA for the CDR3 is TGTGCCAGCAGCTTACCGGGAGGGAGGCAGCCCCAGCATTTT. Translating gives CASSLPGGRQPQHF.

Comment on this clonotype: This could be a read error, since a much larger clone is one nucleotide away. The rearrangement links TRBV14 to TRBJ2-3; D is possibly TRBD1 (6 bases). Germline V CDR1 and CDR2: SGHDN, FVKESK. This CDR3 region has 16 residues. With 2 bases removed from V and 5 bases from J, the gap between germline ends came to 17 bases. The CDR3, as DNA: TGTGCCAGCAGCCAACCAGGGACAAGGGGTAAAGATACGCAGTATTTT. Amino acid sequence: CASSQPGTRGKDTQYF.

This clonotype was picked up one time. The V call is TRBV20-1, the J call TRBJ2-7; D is ambiguous. Trimming left V 1 base short and J 6 bases short, with 13 bases between. This CDR3 comprises 13 residues. Per the germline V gene, CDR1 is DFQATT and CDR2 is SNEGSKA (reference sequence). The CDR3 region has the DNA TGCAGTGCTAGAGCCGACCCGGCCGCCGAGCAGTACTTC. Residues: CSARADPAAEQYF.

The chain joins TRBV20-1 to TRBJ2-3; 7 bases align to TRBD2. Per the germline V gene, CDR1 is DFQATT and CDR2 is SNEGSKA (reference sequence). V shed 6 bases and J 3 bases; nucleotides not matched to a gene: 6. This CDR3 spans 13 amino acids. In nucleotides, the CDR3 is TGCAGTGCCCTAGCGGATCCAACAGATACGCAGTATTTT. Translation: CSALADPTDTQYF.

V and J are TRBV7-8 and TRBJ2-1; D perhaps matches TRBD2 (5 bases). V was trimmed by 5 bases and J by 9 bases, leaving 26 bases between them. Germline assignment: CDR1 SGHVS and CDR2 FQNEAQ. This CDR3 contains 17 residues. As DNA, the CDR3 is TGTGCCAGCAGCGCACCCTTTTTCAGCGGCAAACCGAGTGAGCAGTTCTTC. Residues: CASSAPFFSGKPSEQFF.

This clonotype has more than one count but fewer than ten. The J gene is TRBJ1-1, the V gene TRBV7-2; possibly TRBD1 for D (5 bases). CDR1 is SGHTA, CDR2 FQGNSA, per germline. V lost 1 base, J lost 5 bases, and 11 bases lay in between. The CDR3 consists of 14 residues. The CDR3 bases are TGTGCCAGCAGCTTAGAGGGGTTCGGAACTGAAGCTTTCTTT. Protein sequence: CASSLEGFGTEAFF.

Remarks on this clonotype: This may be a read error: a much more frequent sequence differs by one nucleotide. The chain carries TRBV5-1 and TRBJ2-3, with D unresolved. The germline CDR1 and CDR2 sequences are SGHRS and YFSETQ. This CDR3 comprises 14 residues. CDR3 amino acids: CASSSGRLSDTHYF. The CDR3 region has the DNA TGCGCCAGCAGCTCAGGCCGTCTTTCGGATACGCACTATTTT.

This chain connects TRBV20-1 to TRBJ1-3; D uncertain. This CDR3 has 12 residues. With 1 base removed from V and 8 bases from J, the gap between germline ends came to 9 bases. The V gene's germline CDR1 is DFQATT and CDR2 SNEGSKA (reference sequence). Written as DNA, the CDR3 is TGCAGTGCTAGAGCCGTGGGGTACACCATATATTTT. It yields the protein CSARAVGYTIYF.

This clonotype appeared a few times. This chain links TRBV10-3 with TRBJ1-4; D is uncertain. The CDR3 has 12 residues. V shed 9 bases and J shed 6 bases, with 11 bases lying between them. Germline V lookup: CDR1 ENHRY, CDR2 SYGVKD. CDR3 sequence: CAIGLGDEKLFF. The CDR3 region has the DNA TGTGCCATAGGGCTGGGTGATGAAAAACTGTTTTTT.

J is TRBJ1-1 and V is TRBV5-1, with TRBD1 matching over 8 bases. The CDR3 totals 13 residues. CDR1 SGHRS and CDR2 YFSETQ come from the germline V gene. V trimming: 7 bases; J trimming: 7 bases; junction bases outside the gene matches: 9. The CDR3 nucleotides read TGCGCCAGCGGAATATCAGGGGGCTATGAAGCTTTCTTT. This codes for CASGISGGYEAFF.

The chain has TRBV15 and TRBJ1-2; D remains ambiguous. The CDR3 covers 17 residues. The germline V gene has CDR1 LNHNV and CDR2 YYDKDF (reference sequence). V lost 2 bases to trimming and J lost 5 bases, with 21 bases between them. The CDR3: CATSRHPGGRVGYGYTF. CDR3 bases: TGTGCCACCAGCAGACATCCCGGAGGGAGGGTCGGGTATGGCTACACCTTC.

The chain links TRBV29-1 to TRBJ1-6; D is unresolved. V was shortened by 7 bases and J by 0 bases, with 10 bases between the two germline ends. Germline lookup yields CDR1 SQVTM and CDR2 ANQGSEA. This CDR3 has 14 amino acids. CDR3 DNA: TGCAGCGACTACCTGAGCTCCTATAATTCACCCCTCCACTTT. Protein product: CSDYLSSYNSPLHF.

This clonotype was seen more than once but under ten times. The DNA of the CDR3 is TGCAGCGTTGCCACAGGGAGGGAAATGAGAGGTATTGACTACGAGCAGTACTTC. Encoded protein: CSVATGREMRGIDYEQYF. The V call is TRBV29-1, the J call TRBJ2-7; tentative D call: TRBD2 (7 bases). Trimming removed 4 bases at V and 3 bases at J, with 28 bases between. Germline CDR1 and CDR2: SQVTM and ANQGSEA. The CDR3 sequence is 18 residues long.

The chain couples TRBV28 to TRBJ1-5; no definite D call. Germline V CDR1 and CDR2: MDHEN, SYDVKM. Trimming stripped 8 bases from V and 4 bases from J, with 9 bases between. The CDR3 loop spans 12 amino acids. The CDR3: CASRGPNQPQHF. Here the CDR3 DNA reads TGTGCCAGCCGCGGGCCTAATCAGCCCCAGCATTTT.

The chain recombines TRBV7-9 with TRBJ2-6; D is undetermined. Germline V CDR1 and CDR2: SEHNR, FQNEAQ (reference sequence). The CDR3 contains 14 residues. V lost 2 bases to trimming and J lost 1 base, with 3 bases between them. CDR3 sequence (DNA): TGTGCCAGCAGCTTAACATCTGGGGCCAACGTCCTGACTTTC. It specifies CASSLTSGANVLTF.

As DNA, the CDR3 is TGTGCCTGGACAGGGGTGAACACTGAAGCTTTCTTT. Its translation: CAWTGVNTEAFF. The chain recombines TRBV30 with TRBJ1-1; D is perhaps TRBD1 (6 bases). Deletions cut 4 bases from V and 0 bases from J, with 6 bases between. Germline assignment: CDR1 GTSNPN and CDR2 SVGIG (reference sequence). CDR3 length: 12 residues.

The rearrangement joins TRBV12-3 or TRBV12-4 to TRBJ1-5; possible D gene TRBD1, 5 bases. The CDR3 loop spans 17 amino acids. The V and J ends lost 6 bases and 2 bases respectively, with 20 bases between them. As DNA, the CDR3 is TGTGCCAGCAGCACAGGAGGGAGAGGTTTTGGCAATCAGCCCCAGCATTTT. Amino acid sequence: CASSTGGRGFGNQPQHF.

There are a few counts of this clonotype. The chain has TRBV7-8 and TRBJ2-7; D unclear. This CDR3 comprises 11 residues. With 5 bases removed from V and 3 bases from J, the gap between germline ends came to 5 bases. Germline loops: CDR1 SGHVS, CDR2 FQNEAQ. CDR3 region: CASSPLYEQYF. CDR3 nucleotides: TGTGCCAGCAGCCCCCTCTACGAGCAGTACTTC.

This clonotype was recorded once. The chain carries TRBV2 and TRBJ2-3; TRBD2 matches 7 bases. The CDR3 has 15 amino acids. V shed 5 bases and J 0 bases; nucleotides not matched to a gene: 5. Germline V gene sequence: CDR1 SNHLY, CDR2 FYNNEI. The CDR3 protein is CASSYLADSTDTQYF. The DNA for the CDR3 is TGTGCCAGCAGTTATCTAGCGGACAGCACAGATACGCAGTATTTT.

This clonotype was observed a few times. This chain connects TRBV7-9 to TRBJ2-2, with unresolved D. Germline lookup yields CDR1 SEHNR and CDR2 FQNEAQ (reference sequence). V was cut by 1 base and J by 6 bases, with 9 bases left in between. The CDR3 loop spans 14 amino acids. As DNA, the CDR3 is TGTGCCAGCAGCTTAGGTCTTGCAGCCGGGGAGCTGTTTTTT. This encodes CASSLGLAAGELFF. The full variable domain, completed using reference TRBV7-9 and TRBJ2-2, is DTGVSQNPRHKITKRGQNVTFRCDPISEHNRLYWYRQTLGQGPEFLTYFQNEAQLEKSRLLSDRFSAERPKGSFSTLEIQRTEQGDSAMYLCASSLGLAAGELFFGEGSRLTVL.

Ten or more counts support this clonotype. This rearrangement joins TRBV7-3 to TRBJ2-6, with D perhaps TRBD1 (6 bases). CDR1 and CDR2 from the germline V gene are SGHTA and FQGTGA. V lost 2 bases and J 3 bases, leaving 14 bases between the germline ends. This CDR3 comprises 17 residues. The CDR3 DNA reads TGTGCCAGCAGCTTATTGGCCGGGACAAATGGGGCCAACGTCCTGACTTTC. Protein: CASSLLAGTNGANVLTF.

This clonotype occurred many times. J is TRBJ1-1 and V is TRBV29-1, with TRBD1 matching 10 bases. Germline loops: CDR1 SQVTM, CDR2 ANQGSEA. Trimming at V came to 2 bases and at J to 4 bases, leaving 7 bases not matched to a gene. This CDR3 comprises 15 residues. CDR3 in amino acids: CSVERQGAQGTEAFF. The CDR3 region has the DNA TGCAGCGTTGAAAGACAGGGGGCTCAGGGCACTGAAGCTTTCTTT. Together with reference TRBV29-1 and TRBJ1-1, the CDR3 gives the full variable domain: SAVISQKPSRDICQRGTSLTIQCQVDSQVTMMFWYRQQPGQSLTLIATANQGSEATYESGFVIDKFPISRPNLTFSTLTVSNMSPEDSSIYLCSVERQGAQGTEAFFGQGTRLTVV.

The chain uses TRBV4-3 and TRBJ2-1; 16 bases line up with TRBD2. Germline V lookup: CDR1 LGHNA, CDR2 YSLEER. V gave up 2 bases and J gave up 5 bases; unmatched junction bases: 15. This CDR3 is built from 21 residues. The CDR3 reads CASSQLTGGLAGGLRDNEQFF. CDR3 DNA: TGCGCCAGCAGCCAACTTACAGGGGGACTAGCGGGAGGGTTAAGGGACAATGAGCAGTTCTTC.

This clonotype was observed at least ten times. The J gene is TRBJ2-1, the V gene TRBV24-1; D perhaps matches TRBD1 (5 bases). The CDR3 spans 12 residues. The germline gives CDR1 KGHDR, CDR2 SFDVKD. Trimming pared 2 bases from V and 14 bases from J, leaving 12 bases between. CDR3 DNA: TGTGCCACCAGTGATTACAGGTTGGAGAAGTTCTTC. Protein product: CATSDYRLEKFF.

The rearrangement joins TRBV20-1 to TRBJ2-7; a possible D gene is TRBD2 (6 bases). The CDR3 is 15 amino acids. Trimming stripped 4 bases from V and 3 bases from J, with 19 bases between. Germline V gives CDR1 DFQATT, CDR2 SNEGSKA (reference sequence). In DNA form, the CDR3 reads TGCAGTGCTATTAAACCCCTAGCGACTTACTACGAGCAGTACTTC. This encodes CSAIKPLATYYEQYF.

This clonotype occurred once. This sequence joins TRBV12-5 and TRBJ2-2; the D gene could be TRBD1 or TRBD2 (6 bases each). The CDR3 loop spans 17 amino acids. From germline, CDR1 is LGHNT and CDR2 FRNRAP. V was trimmed by 0 bases and J by 0 bases, leaving 11 bases between them. The CDR3 loop is CASGLVLGGANTGELFF. In DNA form, the CDR3 reads TGTGCTAGTGGTTTGGTACTCGGGGGCGCGAACACCGGGGAGCTGTTTTTT.

This clonotype was seen repeatedly, ten times or more. The chain links TRBV7-8 to TRBJ1-5; D not resolved. V dropped 2 bases and J dropped 6 bases, with 14 bases sitting between them. From germline, CDR1 is SGHVS and CDR2 FQNEAQ. There are 15 residues in the CDR3. The CDR3: CASSLIPLGGQPQHF. CDR3 nucleotides: TGTGCCAGCAGCTTAATTCCACTCGGTGGTCAGCCCCAGCATTTT.

At least ten counts were recorded for this clonotype. The chain uses TRBV4-2 and TRBJ2-3; no reliable D call. CDR3 length: 13 residues. V lost 1 base to trimming and J lost 2 bases, with 4 bases between them. The germline gives CDR1 LGHNA, CDR2 YNFKEQ. The CDR3 is CASSQVPTDTQYF. The CDR3 region has the DNA TGTGCCAGCAGCCAAGTCCCCACAGATACGCAGTATTTT.

There are many counts of this clonotype. The V gene is TRBV27, the J gene TRBJ2-1, with 7 bases identical to TRBD2. The CDR3 loop spans 14 amino acids. The junction had 6 bases not matched to a gene; V was cut back by 6 bases and J by 4 bases. Germline V gene sequence: CDR1 MNHEY, CDR2 SMNVEV (reference sequence). The CDR3 coding sequence is TGTGCCAGCAGGGCGGGACTACTATACAATGAGCAGTTCTTC. As protein: CASRAGLLYNEQFF.

The chain joins TRBV19 to TRBJ1-5; tentative D call: TRBD1 (5 bases). Trimming removed 4 bases at V and 5 bases at J, with 12 bases between. The V gene's germline CDR1 is LNHDA and CDR2 SQIVND (reference sequence). CDR3 length: 14 amino acids. The CDR3 DNA sequence: TGTGCCAGTAGTACCCTGGGGCTTTATCAGCCCCAGCATTTT. Translating it yields CASSTLGLYQPQHF. The entire variable domain, with the rest obtained from reference TRBV19 and TRBJ1-5, is as follows: DGGITQSPKYLFRKEGQNVTLSCEQNLNHDAMYWYRQDPGQGLRLIYYSQIVNDFQKGDIAEGYSVSREKKESFPLTVTSAQKNPTAFYLCASSTLGLYQPQHFGDGTRLSIL.

This clonotype was seen once. The V gene is TRBV11-2, the J gene TRBJ2-1, with 12 positions matching TRBD2. This CDR3 contains 14 residues. The V segment lost 5 bases and the J segment 7 bases; nucleotides outside the gene matches: 3. The V gene's germline CDR1 is SGHAT and CDR2 FQNNGV. The CDR3 loop is CASSPSGRGNEQFF. CDR3 in DNA: TGTGCCAGCAGCCCTAGCGGGAGGGGGAATGAGCAGTTCTTC.

In its sample, this clonotype was seen a few times. The junction and the germline gene differ at one end; a read error may be behind it. This chain connects TRBV4-3 to TRBJ2-1, with TRBD2 identical over 9 bases. This CDR3 spans 16 amino acids. CDR1 and CDR2 (germline): LGHNA, YSLEER. The CDR3 reads CASSQDSESRTSAQIF. CDR3 in DNA: TGCGCCAGCAGCCAAGATTCGGAGTCCCGGACTAGCGCCCAGATCTTC.